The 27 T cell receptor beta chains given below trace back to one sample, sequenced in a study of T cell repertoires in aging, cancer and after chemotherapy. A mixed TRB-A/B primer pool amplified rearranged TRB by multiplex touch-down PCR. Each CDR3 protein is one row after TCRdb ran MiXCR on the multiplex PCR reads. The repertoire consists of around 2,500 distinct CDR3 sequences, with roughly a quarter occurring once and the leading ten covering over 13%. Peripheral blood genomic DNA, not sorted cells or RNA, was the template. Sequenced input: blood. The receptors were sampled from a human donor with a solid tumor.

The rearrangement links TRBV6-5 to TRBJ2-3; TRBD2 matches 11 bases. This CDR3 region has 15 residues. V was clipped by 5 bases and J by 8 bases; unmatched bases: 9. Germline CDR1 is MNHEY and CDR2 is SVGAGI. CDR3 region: CASSSAPLAGVTQYF. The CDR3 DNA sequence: TGTGCCAGCAGTAGCGCTCCACTAGCGGGAGTTACGCAGTATTTT.

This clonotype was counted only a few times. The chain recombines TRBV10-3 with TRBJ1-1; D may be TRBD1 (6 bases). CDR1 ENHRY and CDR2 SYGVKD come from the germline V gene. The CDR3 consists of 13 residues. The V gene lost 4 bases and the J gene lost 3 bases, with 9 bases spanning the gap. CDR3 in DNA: TGTGCCATCAGTGGGACAGCGGACACTGAAGCTTTCTTT. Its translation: CAISGTADTEAFF.

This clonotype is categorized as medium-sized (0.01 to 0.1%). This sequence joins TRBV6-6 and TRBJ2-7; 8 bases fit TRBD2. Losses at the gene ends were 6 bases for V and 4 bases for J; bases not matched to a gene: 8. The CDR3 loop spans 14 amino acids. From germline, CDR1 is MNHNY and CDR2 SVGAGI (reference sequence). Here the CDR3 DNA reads TGTGCCAGCAGGGGGCGAGCGGGAGTATACGAGCAGTACTTC. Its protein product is CASRGRAGVYEQYF.

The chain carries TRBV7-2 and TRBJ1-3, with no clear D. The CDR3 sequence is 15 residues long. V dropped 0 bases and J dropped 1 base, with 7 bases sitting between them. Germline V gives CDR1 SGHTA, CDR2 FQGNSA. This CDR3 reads CASSLARRSGNTIYF. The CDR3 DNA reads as TGTGCCAGCAGCTTAGCGAGGCGGTCTGGAAACACCATATATTTT.

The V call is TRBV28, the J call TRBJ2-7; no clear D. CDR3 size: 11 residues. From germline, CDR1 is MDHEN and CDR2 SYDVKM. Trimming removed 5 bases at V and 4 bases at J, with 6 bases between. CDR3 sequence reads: CASSNFYEQYF. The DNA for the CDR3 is TGTGCCAGCAGTAATTTTTACGAGCAGTACTTC.

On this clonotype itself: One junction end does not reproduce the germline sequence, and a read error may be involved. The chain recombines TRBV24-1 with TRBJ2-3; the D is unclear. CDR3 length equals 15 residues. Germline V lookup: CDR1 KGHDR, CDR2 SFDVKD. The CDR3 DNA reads TGTGCCTCCAGTGAGGTCATAGAAAACACAGATACGCAGTATTTT. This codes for CASSEVIENTDTQYF.

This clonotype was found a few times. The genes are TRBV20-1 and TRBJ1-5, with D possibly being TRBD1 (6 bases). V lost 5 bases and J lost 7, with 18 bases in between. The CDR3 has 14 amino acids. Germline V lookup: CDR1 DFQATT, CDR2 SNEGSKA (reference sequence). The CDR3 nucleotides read TGCAGTGCTCCTGGACAGCGGGGTGGCCAGCCCCAGCATTTT. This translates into CSAPGQRGGQPQHF.

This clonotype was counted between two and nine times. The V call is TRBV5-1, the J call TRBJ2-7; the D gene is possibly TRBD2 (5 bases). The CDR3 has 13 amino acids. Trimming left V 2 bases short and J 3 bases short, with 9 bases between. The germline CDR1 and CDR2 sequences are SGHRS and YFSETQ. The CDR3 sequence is CASSFDGNYEQYF. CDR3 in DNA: TGCGCCAGCAGCTTCGACGGGAACTACGAGCAGTACTTC.

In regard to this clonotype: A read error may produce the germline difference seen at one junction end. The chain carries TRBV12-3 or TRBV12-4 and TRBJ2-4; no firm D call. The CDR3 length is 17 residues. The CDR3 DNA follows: TGTGCCGGCAGTCCCCGCTACGAAACACTAGCCAAAAACATTCAGTACTTC. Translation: CAGSPRYETLAKNIQYF.

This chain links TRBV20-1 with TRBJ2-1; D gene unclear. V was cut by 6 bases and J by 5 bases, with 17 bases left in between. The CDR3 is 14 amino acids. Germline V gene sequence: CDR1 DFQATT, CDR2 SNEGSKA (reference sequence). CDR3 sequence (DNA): TGCAGTGCGCTAGAAACCCCTAGAAACAATGAGCAGTTCTTC. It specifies CSALETPRNNEQFF.

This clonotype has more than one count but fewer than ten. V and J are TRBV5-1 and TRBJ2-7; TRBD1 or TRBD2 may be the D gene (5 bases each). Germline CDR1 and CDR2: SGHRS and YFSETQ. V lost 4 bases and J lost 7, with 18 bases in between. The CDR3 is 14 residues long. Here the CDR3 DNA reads TGCGCCAGCAGCCGGGACGGAACCTCTGGAGAGCAGTACTTC. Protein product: CASSRDGTSGEQYF. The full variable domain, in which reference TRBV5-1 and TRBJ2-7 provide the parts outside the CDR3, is KAGVTQTPRYLIKTRGQQVTLSCSPISGHRSVSWYQQTPGQGLQFLFEYFSETQRNKGNFPGRFSGRQFSNSRSEMNVSTLELGDSALYLCASSRDGTSGEQYFGPGTRLTVT.

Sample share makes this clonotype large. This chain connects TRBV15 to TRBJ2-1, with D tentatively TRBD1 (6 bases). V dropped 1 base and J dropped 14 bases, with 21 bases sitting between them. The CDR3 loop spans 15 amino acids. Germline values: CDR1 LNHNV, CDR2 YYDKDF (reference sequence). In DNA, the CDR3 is TGTGCCACCAGCAGAGGCTTGACAGGTAACAGAACGGAGTTCTTC. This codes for CATSRGLTGNRTEFF.

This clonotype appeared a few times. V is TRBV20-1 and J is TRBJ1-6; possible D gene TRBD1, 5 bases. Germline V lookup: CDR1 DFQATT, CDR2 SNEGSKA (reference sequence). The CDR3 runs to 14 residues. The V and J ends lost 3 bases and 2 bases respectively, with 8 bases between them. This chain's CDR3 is CSAREGTYNSPLHF. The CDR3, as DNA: TGCAGTGCTAGGGAGGGGACCTATAATTCACCCCTCCACTTT.

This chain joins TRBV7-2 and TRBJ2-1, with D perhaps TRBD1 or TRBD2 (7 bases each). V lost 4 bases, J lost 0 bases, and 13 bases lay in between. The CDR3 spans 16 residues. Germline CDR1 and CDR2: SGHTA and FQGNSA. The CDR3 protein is CASSYQGGSSYNEQFF. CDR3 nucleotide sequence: TGTGCCAGCAGCTACCAGGGGGGGAGCTCCTACAATGAGCAGTTCTTC.

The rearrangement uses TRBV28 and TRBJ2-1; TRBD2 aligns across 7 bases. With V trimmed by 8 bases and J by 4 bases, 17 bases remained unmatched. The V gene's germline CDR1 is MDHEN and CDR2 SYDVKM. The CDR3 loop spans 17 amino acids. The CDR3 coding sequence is TGTGCCAGCCAACCCCGCCTAGGGCGGGAGCATTACAATGAGCAGTTCTTC. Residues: CASQPRLGREHYNEQFF.

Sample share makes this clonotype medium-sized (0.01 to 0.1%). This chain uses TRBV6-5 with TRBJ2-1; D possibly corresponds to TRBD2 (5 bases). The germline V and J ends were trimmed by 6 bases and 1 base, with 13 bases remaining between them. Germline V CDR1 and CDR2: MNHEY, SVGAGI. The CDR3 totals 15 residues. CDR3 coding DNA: TGTGCCAGCAGCCGACAACTAGGGTCCTACAATGAGCAGTTCTTC. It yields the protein CASSRQLGSYNEQFF.

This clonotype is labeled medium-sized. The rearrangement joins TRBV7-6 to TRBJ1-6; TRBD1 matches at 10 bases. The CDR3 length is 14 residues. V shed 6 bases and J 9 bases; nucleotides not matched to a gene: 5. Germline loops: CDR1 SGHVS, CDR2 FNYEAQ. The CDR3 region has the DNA TGTGCCAGCAGTCGCGACAGGGGGCTTTCACCCCTCCACTTT. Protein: CASSRDRGLSPLHF.

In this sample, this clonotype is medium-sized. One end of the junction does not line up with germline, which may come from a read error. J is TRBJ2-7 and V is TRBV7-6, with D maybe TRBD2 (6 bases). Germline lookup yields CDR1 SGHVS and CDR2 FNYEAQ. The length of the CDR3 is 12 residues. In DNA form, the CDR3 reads TGTGCCAGCAGCCCGCCCGGGGGACGCTCCTTCTTC. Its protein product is CASSPPGGRSFF. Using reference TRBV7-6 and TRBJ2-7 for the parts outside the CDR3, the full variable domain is GAGVSQSPRYKVTKRGQDVALRCDPISGHVSLYWYRQALGQGPEFLTYFNYEAQQDKSGLPNDRFSAERPEGSISTLTIQRTEQRDSAMYRCASSPPGGRSFFGPGTRLTVT.

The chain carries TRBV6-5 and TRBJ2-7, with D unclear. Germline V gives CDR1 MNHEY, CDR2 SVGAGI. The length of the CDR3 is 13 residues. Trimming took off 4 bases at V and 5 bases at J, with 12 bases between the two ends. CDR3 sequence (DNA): TGTGCCAGCAGTTTGCGGAGCTCAGACGAGCAGTACTTC. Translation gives CASSLRSSDEQYF.

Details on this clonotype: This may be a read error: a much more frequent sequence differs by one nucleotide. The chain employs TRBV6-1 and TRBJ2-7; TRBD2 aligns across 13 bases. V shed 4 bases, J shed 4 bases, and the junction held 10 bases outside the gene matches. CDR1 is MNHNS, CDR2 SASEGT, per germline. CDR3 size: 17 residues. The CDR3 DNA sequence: TGTGCCAGCAGTGCTGGACTAGCGGGAGCAGAGGTTTACGAGCAGTACTTC. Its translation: CASSAGLAGAEVYEQYF.

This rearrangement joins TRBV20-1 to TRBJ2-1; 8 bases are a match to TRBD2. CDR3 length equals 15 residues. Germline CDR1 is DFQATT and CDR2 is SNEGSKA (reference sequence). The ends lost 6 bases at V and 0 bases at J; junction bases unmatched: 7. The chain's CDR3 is CSAAGGRSSYNEQFF. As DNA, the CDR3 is TGCAGTGCCGCGGGAGGCCGGAGCTCCTACAATGAGCAGTTCTTC.

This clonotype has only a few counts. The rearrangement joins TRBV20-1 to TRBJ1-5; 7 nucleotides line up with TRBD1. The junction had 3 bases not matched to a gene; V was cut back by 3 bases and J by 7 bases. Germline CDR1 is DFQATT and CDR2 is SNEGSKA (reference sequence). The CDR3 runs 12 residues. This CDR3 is CSARRQGQPQHF. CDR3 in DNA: TGCAGTGCTAGGCGACAGGGACAGCCCCAGCATTTT.

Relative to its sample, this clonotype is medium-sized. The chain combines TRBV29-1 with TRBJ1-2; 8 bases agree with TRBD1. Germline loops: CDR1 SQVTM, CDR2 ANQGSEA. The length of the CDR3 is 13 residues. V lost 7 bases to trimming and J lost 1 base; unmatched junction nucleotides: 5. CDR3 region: CSADTGGNYGYTF. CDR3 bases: TGCAGCGCCGACACAGGGGGTAACTATGGCTACACCTTC.

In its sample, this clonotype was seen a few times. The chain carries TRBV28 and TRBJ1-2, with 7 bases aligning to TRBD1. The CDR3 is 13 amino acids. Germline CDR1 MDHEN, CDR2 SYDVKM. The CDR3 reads CASGTALNYGYTF. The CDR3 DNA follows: TGTGCGTCAGGGACAGCCCTTAACTATGGCTACACCTTC.

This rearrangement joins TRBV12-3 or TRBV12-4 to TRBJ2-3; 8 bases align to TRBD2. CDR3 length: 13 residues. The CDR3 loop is CASQPGGLDTQYF. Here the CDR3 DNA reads TGTGCTAGCCAGCCGGGAGGGTTGGATACGCAGTATTTT.

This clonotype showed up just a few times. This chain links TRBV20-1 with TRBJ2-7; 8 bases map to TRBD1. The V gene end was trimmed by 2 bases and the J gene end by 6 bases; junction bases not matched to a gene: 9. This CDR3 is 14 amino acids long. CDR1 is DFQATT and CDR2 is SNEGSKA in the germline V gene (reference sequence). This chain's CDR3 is CSARRTGNSGEQYF. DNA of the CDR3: TGCAGTGCTAGACGGACAGGGAATTCGGGCGAGCAGTACTTC.

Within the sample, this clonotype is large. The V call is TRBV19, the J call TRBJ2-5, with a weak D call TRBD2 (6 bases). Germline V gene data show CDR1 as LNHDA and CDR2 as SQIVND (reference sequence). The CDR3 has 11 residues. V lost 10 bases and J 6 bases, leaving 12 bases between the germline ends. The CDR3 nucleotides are TGTGCCACCCTGGGGGGAAAGACCCAGTACTTC. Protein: CATLGGKTQYF.